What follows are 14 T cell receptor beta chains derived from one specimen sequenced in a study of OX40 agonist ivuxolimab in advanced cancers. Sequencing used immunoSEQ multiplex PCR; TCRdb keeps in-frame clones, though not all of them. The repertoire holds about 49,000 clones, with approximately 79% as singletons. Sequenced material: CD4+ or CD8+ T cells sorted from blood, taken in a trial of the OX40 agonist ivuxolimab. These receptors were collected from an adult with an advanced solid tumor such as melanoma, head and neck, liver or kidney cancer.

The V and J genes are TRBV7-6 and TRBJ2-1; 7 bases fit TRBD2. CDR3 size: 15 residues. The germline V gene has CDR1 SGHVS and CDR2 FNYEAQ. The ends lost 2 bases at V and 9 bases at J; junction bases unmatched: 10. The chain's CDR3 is CASSLRSGGGSEQFF. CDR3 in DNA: TGTGCCAGCAGCTTAAGATCGGGGGGTGGTAGTGAGCAGTTCTTC.

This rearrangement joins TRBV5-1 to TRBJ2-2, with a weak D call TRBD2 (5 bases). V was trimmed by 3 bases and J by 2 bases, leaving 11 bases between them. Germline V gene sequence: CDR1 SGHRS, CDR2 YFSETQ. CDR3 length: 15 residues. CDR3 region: CASSSSDLNTGELFF. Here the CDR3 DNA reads TGCGCCAGCAGCTCGTCGGACTTAAACACCGGGGAGCTGTTTTTT. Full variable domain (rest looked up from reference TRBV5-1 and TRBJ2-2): KAGVTQTPRYLIKTRGQQVTLSCSPISGHRSVSWYQQTPGQGLQFLFEYFSETQRNKGNFPGRFSGRQFSNSRSEMNVSTLELGDSALYLCASSSSDLNTGELFFGEGSRLTVL.

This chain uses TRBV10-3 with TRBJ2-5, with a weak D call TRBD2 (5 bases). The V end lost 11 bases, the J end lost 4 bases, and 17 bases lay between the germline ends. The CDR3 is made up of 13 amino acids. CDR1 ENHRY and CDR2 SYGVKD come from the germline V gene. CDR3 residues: CACGGSEGETQYF. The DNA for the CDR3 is TGTGCCTGCGGTGGTAGCGAGGGAGAGACCCAGTACTTC.

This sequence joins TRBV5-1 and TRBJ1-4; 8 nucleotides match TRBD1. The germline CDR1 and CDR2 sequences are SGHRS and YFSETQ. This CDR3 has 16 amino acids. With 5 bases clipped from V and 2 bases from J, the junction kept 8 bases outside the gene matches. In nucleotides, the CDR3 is TGCGCCAGCAGTGTCCAGGGGGCAGGGACTAATGAAAAACTGTTTTTT. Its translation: CASSVQGAGTNEKLFF.

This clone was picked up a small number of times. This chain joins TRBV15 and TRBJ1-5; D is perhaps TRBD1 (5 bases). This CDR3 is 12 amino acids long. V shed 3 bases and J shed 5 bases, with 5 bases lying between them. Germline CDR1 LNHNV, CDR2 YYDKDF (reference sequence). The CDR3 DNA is TGTGCCACCAGCAGCAGGGATCAGCCCCAGCATTTT. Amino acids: CATSSRDQPQHF.

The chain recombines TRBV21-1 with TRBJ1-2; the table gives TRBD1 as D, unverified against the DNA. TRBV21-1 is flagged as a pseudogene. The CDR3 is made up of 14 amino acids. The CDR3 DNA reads TGTGCCAGCAGCTCCGGACAGGACTATTATGGCTACACCTTC. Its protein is CASSSGQDYYGYTF.

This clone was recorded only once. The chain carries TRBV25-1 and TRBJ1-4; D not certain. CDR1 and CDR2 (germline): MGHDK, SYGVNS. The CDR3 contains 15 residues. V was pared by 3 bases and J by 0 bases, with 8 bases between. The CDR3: CASSDFYATNEKLFF. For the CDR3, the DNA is TGTGCCAGCAGTGATTTCTATGCAACTAATGAAAAACTGTTTTTT.

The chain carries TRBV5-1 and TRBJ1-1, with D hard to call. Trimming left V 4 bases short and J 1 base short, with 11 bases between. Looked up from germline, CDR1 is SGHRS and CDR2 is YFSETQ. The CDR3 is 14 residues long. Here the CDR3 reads CASSRDPENTEAFF. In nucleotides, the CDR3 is TGCGCCAGCAGCCGTGATCCCGAGAACACTGAAGCTTTCTTT.

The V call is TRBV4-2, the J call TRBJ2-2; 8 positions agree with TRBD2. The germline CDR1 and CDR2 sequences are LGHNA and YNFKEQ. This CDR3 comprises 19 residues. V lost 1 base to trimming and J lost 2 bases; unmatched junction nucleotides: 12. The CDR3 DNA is TGTGCCAGCAGCCAAGGCCGGGGGGGTCTGGGGGAAAACACCGGGGAGCTGTTTTTT. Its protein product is CASSQGRGGLGENTGELFF.

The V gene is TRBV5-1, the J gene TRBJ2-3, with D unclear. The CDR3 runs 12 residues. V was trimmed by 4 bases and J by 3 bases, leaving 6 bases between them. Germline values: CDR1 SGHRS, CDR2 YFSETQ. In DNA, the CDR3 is TGCGCCAGCAGCACATCTACAGATACGCAGTATTTT. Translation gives CASSTSTDTQYF.

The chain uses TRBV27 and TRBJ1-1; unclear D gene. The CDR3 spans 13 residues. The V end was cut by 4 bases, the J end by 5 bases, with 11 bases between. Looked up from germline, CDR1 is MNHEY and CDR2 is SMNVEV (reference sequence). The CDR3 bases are TGTGCCAGCAGTTCACCCGGAAATACTGAAGCTTTCTTT. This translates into CASSSPGNTEAFF.

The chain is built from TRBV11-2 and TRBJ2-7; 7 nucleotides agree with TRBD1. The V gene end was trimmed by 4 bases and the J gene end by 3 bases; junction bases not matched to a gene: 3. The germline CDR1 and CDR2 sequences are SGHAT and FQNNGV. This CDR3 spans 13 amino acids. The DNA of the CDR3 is TGTGCCAGCAGCTGGGACAGCAGCTACGAGCAGTACTTC. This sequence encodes CASSWDSSYEQYF.

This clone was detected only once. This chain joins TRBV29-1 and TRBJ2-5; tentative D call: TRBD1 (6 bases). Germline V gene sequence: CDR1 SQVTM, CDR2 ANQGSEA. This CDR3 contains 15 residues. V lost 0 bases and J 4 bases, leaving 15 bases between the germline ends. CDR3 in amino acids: CSVEDQTGRGETQYF. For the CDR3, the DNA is TGCAGCGTTGAAGATCAAACAGGGCGAGGAGAGACCCAGTACTTC.

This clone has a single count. CDR3 in amino acids: CASSLDLAGAFEQFF. In DNA, the CDR3 is TGTGCCAGCAGCTTGGATCTAGCGGGAGCGTTTGAGCAGTTCTTC. The rearrangement links TRBV5-4 to TRBJ2-1; the match to TRBD2 covers 10 bases. The germline V gene encodes CDR1 SGHNT and CDR2 YYREEE (reference sequence). This CDR3 comprises 15 residues. V shed 0 bases and J 9 bases; nucleotides not matched to a gene: 6.